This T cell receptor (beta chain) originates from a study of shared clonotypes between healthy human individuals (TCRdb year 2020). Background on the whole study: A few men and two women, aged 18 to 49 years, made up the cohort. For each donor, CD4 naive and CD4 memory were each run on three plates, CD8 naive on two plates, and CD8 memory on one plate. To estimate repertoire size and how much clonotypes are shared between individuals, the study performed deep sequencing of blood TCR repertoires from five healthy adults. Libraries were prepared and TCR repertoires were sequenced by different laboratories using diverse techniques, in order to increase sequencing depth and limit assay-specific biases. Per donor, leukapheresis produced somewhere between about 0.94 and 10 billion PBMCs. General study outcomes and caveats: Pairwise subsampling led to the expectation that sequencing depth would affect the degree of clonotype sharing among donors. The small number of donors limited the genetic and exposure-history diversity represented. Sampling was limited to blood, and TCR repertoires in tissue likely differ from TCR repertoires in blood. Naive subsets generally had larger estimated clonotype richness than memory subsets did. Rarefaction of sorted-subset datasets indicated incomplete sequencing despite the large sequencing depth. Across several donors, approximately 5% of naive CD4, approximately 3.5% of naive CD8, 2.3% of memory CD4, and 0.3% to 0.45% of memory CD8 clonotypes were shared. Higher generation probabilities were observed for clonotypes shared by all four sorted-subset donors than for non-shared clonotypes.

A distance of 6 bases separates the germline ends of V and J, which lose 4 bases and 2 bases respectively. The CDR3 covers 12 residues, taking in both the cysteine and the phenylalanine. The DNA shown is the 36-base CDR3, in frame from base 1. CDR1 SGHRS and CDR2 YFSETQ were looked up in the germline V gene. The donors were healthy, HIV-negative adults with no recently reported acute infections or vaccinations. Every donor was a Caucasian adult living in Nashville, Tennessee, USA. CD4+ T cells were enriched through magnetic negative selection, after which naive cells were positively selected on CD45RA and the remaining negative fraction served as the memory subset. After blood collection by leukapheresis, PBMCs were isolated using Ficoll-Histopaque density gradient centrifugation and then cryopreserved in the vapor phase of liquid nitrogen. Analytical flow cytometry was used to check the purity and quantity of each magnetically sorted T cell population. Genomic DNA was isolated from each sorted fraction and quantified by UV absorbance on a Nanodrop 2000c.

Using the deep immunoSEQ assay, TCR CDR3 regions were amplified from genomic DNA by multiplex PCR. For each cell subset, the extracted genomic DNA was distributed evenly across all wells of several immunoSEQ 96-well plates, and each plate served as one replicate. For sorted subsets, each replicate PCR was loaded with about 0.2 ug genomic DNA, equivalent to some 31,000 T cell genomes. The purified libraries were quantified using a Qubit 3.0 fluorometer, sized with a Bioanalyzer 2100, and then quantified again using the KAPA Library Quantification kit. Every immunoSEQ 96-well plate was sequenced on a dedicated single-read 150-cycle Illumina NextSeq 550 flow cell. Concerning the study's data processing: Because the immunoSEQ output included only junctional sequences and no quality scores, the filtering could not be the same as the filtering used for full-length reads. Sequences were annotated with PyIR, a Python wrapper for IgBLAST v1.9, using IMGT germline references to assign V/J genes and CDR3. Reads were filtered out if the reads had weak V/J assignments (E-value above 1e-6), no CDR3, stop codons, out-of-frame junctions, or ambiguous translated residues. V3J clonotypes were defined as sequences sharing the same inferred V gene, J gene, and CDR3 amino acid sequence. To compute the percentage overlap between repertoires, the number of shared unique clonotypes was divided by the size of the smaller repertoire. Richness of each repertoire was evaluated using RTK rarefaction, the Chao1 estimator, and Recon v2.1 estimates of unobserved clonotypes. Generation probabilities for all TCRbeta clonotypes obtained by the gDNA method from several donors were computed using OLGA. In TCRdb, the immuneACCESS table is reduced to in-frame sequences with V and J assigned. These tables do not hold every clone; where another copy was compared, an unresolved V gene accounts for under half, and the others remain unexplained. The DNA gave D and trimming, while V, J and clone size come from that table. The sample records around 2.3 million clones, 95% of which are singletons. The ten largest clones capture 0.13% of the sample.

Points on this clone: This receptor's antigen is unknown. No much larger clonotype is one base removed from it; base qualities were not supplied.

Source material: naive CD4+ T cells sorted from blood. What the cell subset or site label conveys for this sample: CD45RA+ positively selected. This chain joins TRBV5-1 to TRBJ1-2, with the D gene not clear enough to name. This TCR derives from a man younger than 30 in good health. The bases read TGCGCCAGCAGCGCCGGAAACTATGGCTACACCTTC. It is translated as CASSAGNYGYTF.